This TCR beta chain was recovered during a study of graft-versus-host responses after intestinal transplantation. J was trimmed by 0 bases and V by 5 bases; bases with no gene match: 10. Germline assignment: CDR1 SGHAT and CDR2 FQNNGV. This CDR3 comprises 18 residues. Notes on this clone: Its target is not known.

Assay: immunoSEQ multiplex PCR; the TCRdb copy retains only in-frame clones and omits some. The table lists tens of thousands of clones, about 94% of them singletons. This clonotype was sampled from a human donor who was the organ donor for an intestinal transplant. The gene calls are TRBV11-2 and TRBJ2-4; 10 bases match TRBD2. Source: unstimulated CD4+ T cells sorted from spleen or lymph node cells, taken before transplant. In DNA, the CDR3 is TGTGCCAGCAGCATTAGCGGGGGGACCATACTAGCCAAAAACATTCAGTACTTC. As protein: CASSISGGTILAKNIQYF.